This T cell receptor (beta chain) is drawn from a study of cytomegalovirus exposure and HLA in healthy donors (dated by TCRdb to 2015 to 2018). Background for the entire study: According to an earlier analysis of a few hundred of the donors, 150 million to 200 million T cells yielded over 90 million unique TCR beta sequences and approximately 300 Gb of sequence data. Around 300 gigabases of sequencing data and approximately 84 million unique TCR sequences were included in an early release covering 550 to 800 HLA-typed donors. Of the roughly 400 genotyped donors, approximately 81% were placed in the genetic ancestry cluster associated with self-reported Caucasian donors. The study aimed to test whether cataloging public T cell receptors could reveal signatures of past pathogen exposure. The study used immunosequencing to profile the T cell repertoires of 666 subjects and linked those repertoires to cytomegalovirus serostatus. Besides the first cohort of roughly 700 subjects, a separate validation cohort made up of 95 to 150 different subjects was used. The study combined high-throughput TCR immunosequencing, statistical association of individual TCRs with disease status, and machine learning to predict cytomegalovirus infection status. A later analysis re-examined previously published TCR beta repertoires from more than 650 donors and added high-resolution HLA genotyping to investigate patterns of TCR occurrence. Rather than using new phenotypic data, the later analysis identified candidate immune exposures from TCR beta sequences and from how often those sequences occurred across donors. To decide whether each TCR beta V gene segment behaved as functional or pseudogenic, an earlier analysis of 587 of the donors relied on high-throughput TCR beta sequencing. Donor age, sex, ethnicity and CMV serostatus were compiled alongside the repertoire data. In a later genetic analysis, genome-wide SNP genotypes for about 65% of the roughly 670 donors were used, and that subset was treated as a discovery cohort. Every repertoire in the discovery cohort had been generated on one and the same sequencing platform. Both class I and class II loci were covered by HLA typing, at four-digit resolution. Typing coverage varied by locus: roughly 629-630 donors for A, B, C, DRB1 and DQB1; approximately 520 for DQA1; more than 600 for DPA1; roughly 450 for DPB1. A few DR-DQ haplotypes were handled as single units for association and clustering because linkage in the cohort was strong. On average, roughly 250,000 unique TCR beta nucleotide sequences were sequenced per donor among fewer than 500 genotyped donors of the cohort, with around 19% of those sequences being non-productive. What the study reported, not specific to this receptor: When HLA alleles, especially DR and DQ, strongly co-occurred, attributing TCR associations to individual alleles was difficult. CMV serostatus was the only immune exposure information available for the cohort. Because some donors lacked HLA typing at each locus, the association tests relied only on the typed subset. Most CMV-associated TCR beta chains appeared to be HLA-restricted in a later analysis, and the HLA associations seemed to be driven largely by CMV exposure. In vitro tests confirmed that three of the cytomegalovirus-associated TCR beta chains recognize cytomegalovirus antigens. Linkage disequilibrium might explain the correlated functional status among segregating V segments, but an unknown experimental factor could not be excluded. Compared with the roughly 710-donor mean, donors in an Asian-associated ancestry cluster had fewer N-insertions in productive TCRs, according to a later genetic analysis. In a later analysis, the rate of TCR association differed among HLA loci, with DRB1 alleles having the most associated TCRs and HLA-C alleles having the fewest. The 87-base-pair reads could not distinguish some IMGT-functional V segments, including TRBV6-2 and TRBV6-3, so those segments were excluded. The study listed approximately 150 TCR beta chains as associated with cytomegalovirus. A later genetic analysis associated a missense DCLRE1C variant with V-gene and J-gene trimming of TCR beta chains, and an independent cohort replicated the association. The cohort was sequenced for TCR beta chains only, and without alpha or paired-chain data the features that could be detected were limited. The classifier was reported to diagnose cytomegalovirus status with high specificity and sensitivity in both the original and validation cohorts. A group of highly shared sequence variants was considered likely to be a technical artifact of the sequencing pipeline. Sequencing depth was assumed to be roughly uniform across donors in the presence/absence analyses, though that assumption may not hold. According to the authors, the approach could potentially be generalized to other disease states and immunological phenotypes. A further reported finding was that TCR beta sequences accurately predicted the HLA-A and HLA-B alleles for most subjects in the first cohort. In a later analysis, HLA-associated TCR beta chains were found to be more clonally expanded and to have lower generation probabilities than equally common non-associated chains. A later analysis reported that several top co-occurrence clusters appeared linked to parvovirus B19, influenza, CMV and Epstein-Barr virus. Across donors, most TCR sequences were observed very rarely, whereas some public TCRs were present in many individuals. Because counts were too low, 15 or so rarely observed V segments, including chromosome 9 orphons, were excluded from the earlier analysis of some 590 of the donors. Broadly in line with IMGT annotations, most TCR beta V segments showed up in productive rearrangements about 87% or about 30% of the time in an earlier analysis of several hundred of the donors. A later analysis associated 16,951 TCR beta sequences with specific HLA alleles at a false discovery rate of 0.05.

The cohort consisted of 670 or so healthy bone marrow donors. Cohort members were all nominally healthy when sampled, although unrecorded immune exposures were likely present. The donor was CMV seropositive and was included in the group of 290 or so seropositive cohort members. A peripheral blood sample was provided by each donor, and peripheral blood mononuclear cells were used for TCR beta sequencing. The Qiagen DNeasy Blood Extraction Kit was used to extract genomic DNA from the blood cell samples. Library prep was done by the immunoSEQ multiplex PCR assay. The multiplex PCR relied on a mix of 60 forward primers for TCR Vbeta segments and 13 reverse primers for TCR Jbeta segments. A multiplex PCR assay on genomic DNA amplified the CDR3 region of rearranged TCR beta genes. The Illumina HiSeq System was used to sequence the amplified TCR beta libraries as 87-base-pair reads. On the study's bioinformatics: A later analysis tallied 75 million to 95 million unique TCR beta chains across the 660 or so repertoires, and 10 million to 11 million of those chains were shared by two or more donors. Raw reads were error-corrected and collapsed into unique sequences by a nearest-neighbor algorithm in which closely related sequences were merged to remove PCR and sequencing errors. V, D and J gene segments were assigned by aligning CDR3 sequences to IMGT reference sequences. Each retained sequence needed at least a six-nucleotide match to both a V gene segment and a J gene segment. Rearrangements were classified as productive when the CDR3 lacked stop codons and remained in frame with V and J, and all other rearrangements were classified as non-productive. Following IMGT convention, CDR3 was defined as the stretch from the second conserved V-encoded cysteine up to the conserved J-encoded phenylalanine. Sequences without an unambiguous match to a single V gene segment were excluded from the earlier analysis of about 640 of the donors. In an earlier analysis of some 590 of the donors, a V segment was called functional when productive rearrangements were above 56.7%, and segregating when the standard deviation between donors exceeded 5%. A statistical classification framework was developed to diagnose cytomegalovirus status using the catalog of TCR beta chain sequences. In a later analysis, V and J genes were assigned by comparing TCR nucleotide sequences against IMGT/GENE-DB human TR gene sequences. The TCRdist pipeline was used in a later analysis to assign CDR3 sequences and most-parsimonious VDJ recombination scenarios. In a later analysis, each TCR beta chain was defined by its CDR3 amino acid sequence together with its V-gene family, and reads without a unique V-gene family were excluded. In a later analysis, around 650 highly shared, low-generation-probability nucleotide sequences were removed to address suspected cross-contamination and a sequencing artifact. In a later analysis, a clonal expansion index was calculated for each public chain from normalized within-repertoire ranks of inferred template counts. A later analysis computed generation probabilities with a VDJ recombination model fitted to out-of-frame rearrangements, and checked the results against IGoR. In a later analysis, TCR-TCR, TCR-HLA and TCR-CMV co-occurrence was scored with hypergeometric tests, and a repertoire-size bias correction was applied to TCR pairs. In a later analysis, false discovery rates were estimated by permuting HLA or CMV assignments 20 times. In a later analysis, co-occurring TCRs were grouped with DBSCAN, and TCRdist sequence similarity was added when clustering was performed within HLA-allele-positive subsets. Repertoires with fewer than 30,000 or more than 120,000 public chains were left out of co-occurrence clustering, as were five repertoires with anomalous nucleotide sharing. TCRdb holds this immuneACCESS table with in-frame rearrangements only. Some clones are missing; in checked studies, unresolved V genes explain under half, and the rest has no known cause. The DNA was the basis for D and trimming; V, J and clone size are from that table. For this sample the table gives 150,000 or so clones, of which approximately 82% were detected only once. The ten largest clones take up more than 7% of the sample.

As encoded in the germline V gene, CDR1 is SGHRS while CDR2 is YFSETQ. For this chain, trimming is 2 bases at the V end and 0 bases at the J end, and the number of junction bases without a gene match is 8. The CDR3 holds 16 amino acids from the cysteine to the phenylalanine. The read is trimmed to its CDR3 DNA, 48 bases read in frame from base 1. Concerning this clone itself: What this receptor recognizes is not known. No base quality information exists; no much larger clone differs at one position.

Source material: PBMCs. The source of this sequence is a male donor in good health and CMV-seropositive. In this chain, TRBV5-1 is recombined with TRBJ2-7; 7 central bases correspond to TRBD1. The DNA reads TGCGCCAGCAGCTTCCTTTGGGGACAGAGCTCCTACGAGCAGTACTTC. Its translation reads: CASSFLWGQSSYEQYF.